This TCR beta chain is from a study of cytomegalovirus exposure and HLA in healthy donors. Study-level results: When analyzed later, a missense DCLRE1C variant was found to be linked to TCR beta V- and J-gene trimming. For most TCR beta V segments, an earlier analysis put the productive rate at about 87% or about 30% of the time. The study flagged fewer than 200 TCR beta chains as cytomegalovirus-associated.

V was pared by 2 bases and J by 0 bases, with 8 bases between. Germline V gene data show CDR1 as SGDLS and CDR2 as YYNGEE. The CDR3 totals 14 residues. As to this clone: Its antigen is still unknown.

The PCR had 60 Vbeta and 13 Jbeta primers. Data came from immunoSEQ multiplex PCR; TCRdb stores just in-frame clones and leaves some out. The sample features approximately 110,000 clones, with less than 3% in its top ten. The TCR was taken from a man aged 25-45 years in good health and CMV-seronegative. The chain links TRBV9 to TRBJ1-1, with a tentative D call TRBD1 (6 bases). The sample taken for sequencing was PBMCs. The CDR3 DNA is TGTGCCAGCAGCGTGGGGGCGCTGAACACTGAAGCTTTCTTT. This gives the protein CASSVGALNTEAFF.